Reported below is one T cell receptor beta chain. Its cognate antigen is unknown. The PCR contained 60 Vbeta and 13 Jbeta primers. Repertoires were generated with immunoSEQ multiplex PCR, while TCRdb's copy carries only in-frame clones and drops some. Of about 160,000 clones in the sample, around 80% were seen once. This entry belongs to a study of cytomegalovirus exposure and HLA in healthy donors. Trimming took off 6 bases at V and 4 bases at J, with 10 bases between the two ends. The CDR3 runs to 14 residues. Germline V gives CDR1 MNHEY, CDR2 SMNVEV (reference sequence). Findings and caveats of the study: Presence/absence analyses treated sequencing depth as roughly uniform across donors. Diagnosis of cytomegalovirus status made by the classifier reportedly showed high specificity and sensitivity.

This sequence joins TRBV27 and TRBJ2-6; weak D call: TRBD2 (5 bases). The source is a woman in her 40s in good health and CMV-seronegative. Source material: PBMCs. The chain's CDR3 is CASSPEVGANVLTF. The DNA of the CDR3 is TGTGCCAGCAGCCCGGAGGTCGGGGCCAACGTCCTGACTTTC.